Listed here are 2 T cell receptor beta chains from one sample, sequenced in a study of CD8+CD57+ T cells in acquired aplastic anemia. Using genomic DNA as the template, TCR beta VDJ and CDR3 profiling was carried out. TCRdb called the reads again in MiXCR, with one record for every CDR3 protein. Of 100,000 to 150,000 distinct CDR3 sequences in the sample, about half were seen once. The specimen was sorted CD4+, CD8+, or CD8+CD57+ T cells (not recorded which) from PBMCs. These TCRs come from a human donor in good health, serving as a control.

V gene TRBV7-9 combines with J gene TRBJ2-7, with TRBD2 matching over 14 bases. The CDR3 totals 15 residues. The V gene end was trimmed by 1 base and the J gene end by 12 bases; junction bases not matched to a gene: 8. Germline-derived CDR1 and CDR2 are SEHNR and FQNEAQ (reference sequence). The CDR3 coding sequence is TGTGCCAGCAGCTTAGGAGGGACTAGCGGGGGCCGACTGTACTTC. Translated, it gives CASSLGGTSGGRLYF.

Concerning this clonotype: A much larger clone differs by one base, so this may be a read error. The V and J genes are TRBV7-3 and TRBJ1-3, with TRBD1 matching over 7 bases. Germline CDR1 reads SGHTA; CDR2 reads FQGTGA. V lost 4 bases to trimming and J lost 0 bases; unmatched junction nucleotides: 6. The CDR3 contains 16 residues. The CDR3 sequence: CASSSQGMASGNTIYF. CDR3 bases: TGTGCCAGCAGCTCACAGGGGATGGCCTCTGGAAACACCATATATTTT.